The following is a T cell receptor (beta chain) sequence with its context. The data originate from a study of blood T cell repertoires in COVID-19. In the source study's methods: Amplification from reference gene primers served as the basis for estimated nucleated cell counts. Generated by immunoSEQ multiplex PCR, the TCRdb table keeps only in-frame clones and is missing some. The DNA gave D and trimming, while V, J and clone size come from that table. The data hold roughly 100,000 clones, with around four fifths observed a single time. Germline V lookup: CDR1 SGHVS, CDR2 FQNEAQ. Deletions cut 1 base from V and 3 bases from J, with 24 bases between. The CDR3 spans 19 residues.

This clonotype was sampled from a human donor in a cohort sampled during active COVID-19. Sequencing was carried out using peripheral blood. V gene TRBV7-8 combines with J gene TRBJ1-1; D is ambiguous. The CDR3 here is CASSLDIRWAISFHTEAFF. In nucleotides, the CDR3 is TGTGCCAGCAGCTTAGACATCAGGTGGGCGATATCTTTTCACACTGAAGCTTTCTTT.